Listed below are T cell receptor beta chains from one sample, sequenced in a study of blood T cell repertoires in COVID-19. Generated by immunoSEQ multiplex PCR, the TCRdb table keeps only in-frame clones and is missing some. Of some 240,000 clones listed, about 86% are singletons. The sample taken for sequencing was PBMCs or T cells enriched from blood (not recorded which). All receptors come from a man between 45 and 60 years old who had recovered from COVID-19. CDR3s include the opening cysteine and the closing phenylalanine or tryptophan. D genes are given only for firm matches. The size entry is marked missing in some rows and otherwise reads once, few, many or a size class.

cdr3_nt: TGCACTAGCGGGAGTGGGGATACGCAGTATTTT; cdr3_aa: CTSGSGDTQYF; d_call: TRBD2; j_call: TRBJ2-3; v_call: TRBV12-3/TRBV12-4; clone_size: once
cdr3_nt: TGTGCCATCAGTGAGTCGGGGGGGCCCAAAGAGACCCAGTACTTC; cdr3_aa: CAISESGGPKETQYF; d_call: .; j_call: TRBJ2-5; v_call: TRBV10-3; clone_size: .
cdr3_nt: TGTGCGGTCAGGGGCGCGGGCACTGAAGCTTTCTTT; cdr3_aa: CAVRGAGTEAFF; d_call: .; j_call: TRBJ1-1; v_call: TRBV28; clone_size: .
cdr3_nt: TGTGCCAGCAGCTTGGAGGGCAACCGGGACAGAAGGTTCTTC; cdr3_aa: CASSLEGNRDRRFF; d_call: TRBD1; j_call: TRBJ2-1; v_call: TRBV5-8; clone_size: .
cdr3_nt: TGTGCCAGCTCACCACCCACACAGGCCGAAATTAACACTGAAGCTTTCTTT; cdr3_aa: CASSPPTQAEINTEAFF; d_call: .; j_call: TRBJ1-1; v_call: TRBV18; clone_size: once
cdr3_nt: TGTGCCACCGGCAGGACTAGCGGGAGAGAGACCCAGTACTTC; cdr3_aa: CATGRTSGRETQYF; d_call: TRBD2; j_call: TRBJ2-5; v_call: TRBV10-3; clone_size: .
cdr3_nt: TGTGCCAGTAGCCAGGAGGGGGGGAGCACTGAAGCTTTCTTT; cdr3_aa: CASSQEGGSTEAFF; d_call: .; j_call: TRBJ1-1; v_call: TRBV19; clone_size: .
cdr3_nt: TGTGCCAGCAGCTTAGGGACAGGGGGCGGCTATGGCTACACCTTC; cdr3_aa: CASSLGTGGGYGYTF; d_call: TRBD1; j_call: TRBJ1-2; v_call: TRBV13; clone_size: .
cdr3_nt: TGTGCCAGCAGCCTCTTCTACGAGCAGTACTTC; cdr3_aa: CASSLFYEQYF; d_call: .; j_call: TRBJ2-7; v_call: TRBV12-3/TRBV12-4; clone_size: .
cdr3_nt: TGTGCCAGTAGTACCCCTAGCGGGACCCTATACAATGAGCAGTTCTTC; cdr3_aa: CASSTPSGTLYNEQFF; d_call: TRBD2; j_call: TRBJ2-1; v_call: TRBV19; clone_size: .
cdr3_nt: TGTGCCAGTAGTCTCGGACTGCAAGATACGCAGTATTTT; cdr3_aa: CASSLGLQDTQYF; d_call: .; j_call: TRBJ2-3; v_call: TRBV19; clone_size: once
cdr3_nt: TGTGCCAGCAGACATAGTGATGGGTACAGGGTGTTTTTT; cdr3_aa: CASRHSDGYRVFF; d_call: .; j_call: TRBJ2-2; v_call: TRBV12-3/TRBV12-4; clone_size: few
cdr3_nt: TGCGCCAGCAGCTTGGGGACACTCATCGGCTCCTATAATTCACCCCTCCACTTT; cdr3_aa: CASSLGTLIGSYNSPLHF; d_call: .; j_call: TRBJ1-6; v_call: TRBV5-1; clone_size: .
cdr3_nt: TGTGCCAGCAGCCAAGGAACACTAGCGGGAGGGTATGGGGAGACCCAGTACTTC; cdr3_aa: CASSQGTLAGGYGETQYF; d_call: TRBD2; j_call: TRBJ2-5; v_call: TRBV14; clone_size: few
cdr3_nt: TGTGCCAGCAGACCCGGGACTCCCGCCAGCAATCAGCCCCAGCATTTT; cdr3_aa: CASRPGTPASNQPQHF; d_call: .; j_call: TRBJ1-5; v_call: TRBV27; clone_size: few
cdr3_nt: TGTGCCAGCAGTTTAAAGGGGTGGGGCAACTATGGCTACACCTTC; cdr3_aa: CASSLKGWGNYGYTF; d_call: .; j_call: TRBJ1-2; v_call: TRBV27; clone_size: .
cdr3_nt: TGTGCCAGCAGCCAAGATGGGGGGTCGAACTATGGCTACACCTTC; cdr3_aa: CASSQDGGSNYGYTF; d_call: .; j_call: TRBJ1-2; v_call: TRBV4-2; clone_size: many
cdr3_nt: TGTGCCAGCAGCTTAACAGGGACAGGAACCTACGAGCAGTACTTC; cdr3_aa: CASSLTGTGTYEQYF; d_call: TRBD1; j_call: TRBJ2-7; v_call: TRBV7-3; clone_size: .
cdr3_nt: TGCAGCGTTGGAGAGACAGGGGGCTTTGGAAATCAGCCCCAGCATTTT; cdr3_aa: CSVGETGGFGNQPQHF; d_call: TRBD1; j_call: TRBJ1-5; v_call: TRBV29-1; clone_size: few
cdr3_nt: TGTGCCAGCAGCTTATCTGGACTAGCGGGAGTATCCTACGAGCAGTACTTC; cdr3_aa: CASSLSGLAGVSYEQYF; d_call: TRBD2; j_call: TRBJ2-7; v_call: TRBV7-2; clone_size: .
cdr3_nt: TGTGCCAGCAGTAATACACCGGGACAGGGTGGCCACGAGCAGTACTTC; cdr3_aa: CASSNTPGQGGHEQYF; d_call: TRBD1; j_call: TRBJ2-7; v_call: TRBV28; clone_size: few
cdr3_nt: TGCGCCAGCAGCCTAGCGGCTCAAGAGACCCAGTACTTC; cdr3_aa: CASSLAAQETQYF; d_call: .; j_call: TRBJ2-5; v_call: TRBV4-1; clone_size: .
cdr3_nt: TGTGCCAGCAGCAGCTTCCCGGGACAGGGGGCGAACGGTGAAAAACTGTTTTTT; cdr3_aa: CASSSFPGQGANGEKLFF; d_call: TRBD1; j_call: TRBJ1-4; v_call: TRBV7-3; clone_size: .
cdr3_nt: TGCGCCAGCAGCCCAGGACAGGAGGGGGTGAGAGCTTTCTTT; cdr3_aa: CASSPGQEGVRAFF; d_call: TRBD1; j_call: TRBJ1-1; v_call: TRBV5-1; clone_size: .
cdr3_nt: TGTGCCAGCAGCCGGGGACAGGATGCGAACACCATATATTTT; cdr3_aa: CASSRGQDANTIYF; d_call: TRBD1; j_call: TRBJ1-3; v_call: TRBV11-2; clone_size: .
cdr3_nt: TGTGCCAGCAGTTTATGCCCCCTCGGAAACACCATATATTTT; cdr3_aa: CASSLCPLGNTIYF; d_call: .; j_call: TRBJ1-3; v_call: TRBV28; clone_size: .
cdr3_nt: TGTGCCAGCAGCTTAGAAGCATCCGGCTCTGGAAACACCATATATTTT; cdr3_aa: CASSLEASGSGNTIYF; d_call: .; j_call: TRBJ1-3; v_call: TRBV11-2; clone_size: .
cdr3_nt: TGTGCCAGCAGTCGAAACAGGGTGGGCAATCAGCCCCAGCATTTT; cdr3_aa: CASSRNRVGNQPQHF; d_call: .; j_call: TRBJ1-5; v_call: TRBV6-5; clone_size: few
cdr3_nt: TGTGCCAGCAGTTACGGCCTCCTCTATGGCTACACCTTC; cdr3_aa: CASSYGLLYGYTF; d_call: .; j_call: TRBJ1-2; v_call: TRBV6-2/TRBV6-3; clone_size: once
cdr3_nt: TGTGCCAGCAGTGGGGGCCTGGGTGGGGAGCTGTTTTTT; cdr3_aa: CASSGGLGGELFF; d_call: .; j_call: TRBJ2-2; v_call: TRBV2; clone_size: .
cdr3_nt: TGTGCCAGCAGCTTCGGTAGGGAGGACATTCAGTACTTC; cdr3_aa: CASSFGREDIQYF; d_call: .; j_call: TRBJ2-4; v_call: TRBV11-3; clone_size: .
cdr3_nt: TGCAGCGTTGAAGCCGGGGCTGGAGGGTCTAGCTACACCTTC; cdr3_aa: CSVEAGAGGSSYTF; d_call: .; j_call: TRBJ1-2; v_call: TRBV29-1; clone_size: .
cdr3_nt: TGTGCCAGCAGTTACTCCACTAGCGGCACAGATACGCAGTATTTT; cdr3_aa: CASSYSTSGTDTQYF; d_call: TRBD2; j_call: TRBJ2-3; v_call: TRBV27; clone_size: .
cdr3_nt: TGTGCCAGCTCACCACGGGCCGCCAGGGTCTATGGCTACACCTTC; cdr3_aa: CASSPRAARVYGYTF; d_call: .; j_call: TRBJ1-2; v_call: TRBV18; clone_size: .
cdr3_nt: TGCAGCGTTGTGGGCCGCGCAGGCACCTACGAGCAGTACTTC; cdr3_aa: CSVVGRAGTYEQYF; d_call: .; j_call: TRBJ2-7; v_call: TRBV29-1; clone_size: .
cdr3_nt: TGTGCCAGCAGCCTGACAGGGGCCTATGGCTACACCTTC; cdr3_aa: CASSLTGAYGYTF; d_call: TRBD1; j_call: TRBJ1-2; v_call: TRBV5-4; clone_size: .
cdr3_nt: TGTGCCAGCAGCAAGACCCGGACAGGCTACGAGCAGTACTTC; cdr3_aa: CASSKTRTGYEQYF; d_call: TRBD1; j_call: TRBJ2-7; v_call: TRBV28; clone_size: .
cdr3_nt: TGTGCCAGCAGCTTAAGACTAGCGGCGGGCTACAATGAGCAGTTCTTC; cdr3_aa: CASSLRLAAGYNEQFF; d_call: TRBD2; j_call: TRBJ2-1; v_call: TRBV7-3; clone_size: once
cdr3_nt: TGTGCCAGCAGTGACCTAGCGGGGGGCAATGAGCAGTTCTTC; cdr3_aa: CASSDLAGGNEQFF; d_call: TRBD2; j_call: TRBJ2-1; v_call: TRBV6-4; clone_size: .
cdr3_nt: TGTGCCAGCAGCCCGGGGACAGGGGGTTCTGGAAACACCATATATTTT; cdr3_aa: CASSPGTGGSGNTIYF; d_call: TRBD1; j_call: TRBJ1-3; v_call: TRBV5-4; clone_size: many
cdr3_nt: TGTGCCAGCAGTGGTAGCGGGAACCTCTACGAGCAGTACTTC; cdr3_aa: CASSGSGNLYEQYF; d_call: TRBD2; j_call: TRBJ2-7; v_call: TRBV27; clone_size: .
cdr3_nt: TGCGCCAGCAGGCTTGGACTAGCGGCCTACAATGAGCAGTTCTTC; cdr3_aa: CASRLGLAAYNEQFF; d_call: TRBD2; j_call: TRBJ2-1; v_call: TRBV4-3; clone_size: .
cdr3_nt: TGTGCCATCAGTGAAACCGGGACAGGGGTTAGCGAGCAGTACTTC; cdr3_aa: CAISETGTGVSEQYF; d_call: TRBD1; j_call: TRBJ2-7; v_call: TRBV10-3; clone_size: .
cdr3_nt: TGTGCCAGTAGTCCCTCCGGGACAGCCAACTATGGCTACACCTTC; cdr3_aa: CASSPSGTANYGYTF; d_call: TRBD1; j_call: TRBJ1-2; v_call: TRBV19; clone_size: few